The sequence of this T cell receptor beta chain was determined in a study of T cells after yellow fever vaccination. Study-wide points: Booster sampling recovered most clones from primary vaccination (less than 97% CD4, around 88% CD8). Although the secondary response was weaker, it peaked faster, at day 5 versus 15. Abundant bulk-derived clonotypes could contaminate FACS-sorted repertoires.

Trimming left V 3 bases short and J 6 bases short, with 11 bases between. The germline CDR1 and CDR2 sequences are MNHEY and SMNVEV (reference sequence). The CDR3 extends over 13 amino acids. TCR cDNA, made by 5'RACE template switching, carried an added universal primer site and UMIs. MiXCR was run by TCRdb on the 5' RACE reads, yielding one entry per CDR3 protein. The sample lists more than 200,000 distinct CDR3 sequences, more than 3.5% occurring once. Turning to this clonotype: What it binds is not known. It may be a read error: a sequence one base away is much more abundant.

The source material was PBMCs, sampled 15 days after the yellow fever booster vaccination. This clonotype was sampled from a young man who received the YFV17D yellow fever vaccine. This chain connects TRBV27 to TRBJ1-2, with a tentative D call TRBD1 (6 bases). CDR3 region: CASSFWGLNGYTF. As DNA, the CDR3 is TGTGCCAGCAGTTTTTGGGGGCTTAATGGCTACACCTTC.